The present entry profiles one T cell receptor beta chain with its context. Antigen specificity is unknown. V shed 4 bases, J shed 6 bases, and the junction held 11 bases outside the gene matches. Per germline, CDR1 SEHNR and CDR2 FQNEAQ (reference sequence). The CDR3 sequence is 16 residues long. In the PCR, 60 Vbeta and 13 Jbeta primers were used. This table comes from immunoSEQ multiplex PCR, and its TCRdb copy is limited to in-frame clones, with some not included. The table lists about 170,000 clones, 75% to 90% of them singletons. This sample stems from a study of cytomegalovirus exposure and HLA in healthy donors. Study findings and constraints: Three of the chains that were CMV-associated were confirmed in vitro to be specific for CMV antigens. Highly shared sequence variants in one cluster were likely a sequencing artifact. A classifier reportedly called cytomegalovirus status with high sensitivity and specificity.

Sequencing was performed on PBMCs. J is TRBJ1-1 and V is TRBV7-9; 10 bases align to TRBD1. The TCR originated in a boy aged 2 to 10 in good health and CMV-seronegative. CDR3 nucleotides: TGTGCCAGCAGCTCCACCACCCGGGACAGGGGATCTGAAGCTTTCTTT. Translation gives CASSSTTRDRGSEAFF.